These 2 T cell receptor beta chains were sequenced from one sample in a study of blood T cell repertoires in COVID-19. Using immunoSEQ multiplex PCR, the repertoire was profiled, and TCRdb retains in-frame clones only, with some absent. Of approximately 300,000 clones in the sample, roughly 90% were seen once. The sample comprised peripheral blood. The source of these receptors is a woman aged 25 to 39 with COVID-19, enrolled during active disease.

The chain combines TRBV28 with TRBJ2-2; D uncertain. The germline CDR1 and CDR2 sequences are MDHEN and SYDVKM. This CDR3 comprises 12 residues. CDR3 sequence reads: CALMAVTGELFF. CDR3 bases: TGTGCATTAATGGCGGTCACCGGGGAGCTGTTTTTT.

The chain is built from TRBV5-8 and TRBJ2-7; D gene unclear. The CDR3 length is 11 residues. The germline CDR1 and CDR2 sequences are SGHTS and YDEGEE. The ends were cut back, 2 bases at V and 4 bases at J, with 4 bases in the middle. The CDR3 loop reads CASSFLYEQYF. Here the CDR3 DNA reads TGTGCCAGCAGCTTCTTATACGAGCAGTACTTC.